The T cell receptor beta chain described here comes from a study of regulatory T cells in long-lasting Graves disease (dated by TCRdb to the early 2020s). Study-level background: Patients with newly diagnosed Graves' disease had been on antithyroid drugs for under 3 months. The study was conducted in China and was registered as a clinical trial. Patients with persistent Graves' disease were compared with patients with newly diagnosed Graves' disease using TCR sequencing and RNA sequencing of peripheral blood. A total of about 33 samples underwent TCR sequencing, from roughly 13 patients with persistent Graves' disease and around 20 patients with newly diagnosed Graves' disease. Results the study describes overall, beyond this receptor: The authors noted that the small sample size was a limitation that may lower accuracy. Persistent disease showed preferential use of TRBV28, TRBJ1-2 and TRBJ2-5, whereas newly diagnosed disease favored TRBV20-1 and TRBJ2-1. Lower TCR Shannon entropy and fewer highly expanded clones were observed in persistent Graves' disease patients than in newly diagnosed patients, which suggested clonal expansion. The study examined only peripheral blood because the primary lesion, thyroid tissue, could not be accessed. Persistent patients shared more public clonotypes among themselves (around 2,500) than newly diagnosed patients did (approximately 870). Sequencing and analysis were limited to the TCR beta chain.

V is shortened by 8 bases, J by 8 bases, and the region joining them spans 18 bases. The cysteine opens and the phenylalanine closes a CDR3 of 12 amino acids. The kept DNA is CDR3 alone, 36 bases in frame from the first base. The CDR1 and CDR2 encoded by the germline V gene are SQVTM and ANQGSEA. This clonotype was detected many times. This receptor's antigen is unknown. No per-base quality is available; no much larger clone lies one base away. The time point tag for this specimen amounts to: newly diagnosed GD, antithyroid drugs for less than 3 months. RNA was extracted from PBMCs in TRIzol for both TCR sequencing and RNA sequencing. The diagnosis of Graves' disease followed American Thyroid Association guidelines. Patients for the study were recruited at an endocrinology department in Xi'an, China. From each patient, approximately 10 milliliters of peripheral blood was collected into an EDTA anticoagulant tube. PBMCs were isolated by Ficoll Paque Plus density gradient separation without further T cell sorting. RNA quality was checked with an Agilent 2100 Bioanalyzer and agarose gel, and concentration with a NanoDrop 2000.

Receptors were amplified or captured by multiplex PCR. The instrument was an Illumina HiSeq 4000. iRepertoire HTBI primers and Arm-PCR amplification of CDR3 regions were used to construct TCR beta libraries. Before sequencing, the PCR products went through gel purification. The paper's data handling went like this. Across samples, roughly 60 TRBV and roughly 15 TRBJ segments were identified and used for gene usage analysis of CDR3 amino acid clonotypes. COPE and FqMerger were used to merge the filtered high-quality paired reads into contigs. BLAST was used to align contigs to IMGT TRBV, TRBD and TRBJ reference genes, and CDR3 was defined according to IMGT. Highly expanded clones were defined as clonotypes with a frequency above 0.1%. Shannon entropy served as the measure of repertoire diversity, while the Gini coefficient captured V-J evenness. Public clonotypes were defined as clonotypes shared by more than one individual. In TCRdb, the public reads were trimmed at Q25 with fastp and aligned with MiXCR, with productive beta chains retained. For every CDR3 protein sequence, its rows merge into one entry that carries the most common genes and DNA. TCRdb assigned the V and J calls; the authors' analysis was not used. This sample comprises a few hundred thousand distinct CDR3 sequences, 12% of them detected only once. The leading ten clones occupy around 18% of the sample.

This sample was also put to use in a study of T cells in Graves' hyperthyroidism and ophthalmopathy. The second study, in turn, reports: Stable Graves' hyperthyroidism was defined as no progression to ophthalmopathy during 18 months of follow-up. The hyperthyroidism patients were between 18 and 65 years old and newly diagnosed, with a disease duration of less than 2 months. Patients with uncontrolled infections, other autoimmune diseases, pregnancy or lactation were excluded. Diagnoses were established on the basis of clinical symptoms, serum thyroxine and TRAb, thyroid ultrasound, and orbital computed tomography. The TCR CDR3 was subjected to a first round of RT-PCR using the HTBI primer set and the Qiagen OneStep RT-PCR kit. Most expanded thyroid clonotypes (frequency above 0.001) were also detected in blood, suggesting blood repertoires may reflect thyroid immune responses. A 13 V-J signature model separated ophthalmopathy from stable hyperthyroidism, with nearly 90% sensitivity and 81.08% specificity in cross-validation and 80%/75% in testing. In validation, the model predicted progression to ophthalmopathy a median of roughly 6.5 months before onset, with approximately 68% sensitivity and nearly 75% specificity. To identify TCR V-J signatures that set the groups apart, the researchers used a discovery cohort of 100 patients, made up of 40 to 45 with Graves' ophthalmopathy and 55 to 65 with stable Graves' hyperthyroidism. Prospective prediction of ophthalmopathy was tested in an independent validation cohort of fewer than 20 hyperthyroidism patients and 17 patients who later progressed to ophthalmopathy. The roughly 94 discovery patients were randomly divided into training and test sets at a 7:3 ratio. In more than 5 Graves' hyperthyroidism patients, the study also compared T-cell repertoires from thyroid tissue with T-cell repertoires from blood. Following sampling, methimazole starting at 30 mg daily was given to hyperthyroidism patients, and high-dose intravenous methylprednisolone was given to ophthalmopathy patients. Libraries were constructed in a second round of multiplex PCR, after which size selection and purification were carried out. Libraries were sequenced paired-end with 100 bp reads on an Illumina HiSeq2000. SOAPnuke was used to process the raw data, with reads discarded if the reads contained adapters or uncalled bases, had a mean Phred below 15, or lacked an exact constant-primer or identifier match. High-quality paired reads were merged using COPE v1.2.5, and each unique nucleotide sequence was defined as a clonotype. MiTCR v1.1 was used to align the clonotypes against IMGT TRBV, TRBD and TRBJ reference segments. The analysis was restricted to V-J combinations with a frequency above 0.0001, which together covered approximately 99% of the repertoires. The TCS score was defined as the ratio of F50 (clonal expansion) to E x V (chaos), calculated using BLOSUM62-based TCRdist between CDR3 peptides within each V-J. Welch's t-statistics and random forest reduced 500 to 550 V-J features to some 14, which were used in a naive Bayes classifier (R e1071). Sample size was not statistically predetermined, and blinding of investigators to group allocation was not performed. According to the paper, TCR Vbeta CDR3 sequencing was carried out on approximately 140 peripheral blood samples, which came from under 50 ophthalmopathy, under 85 hyperthyroidism and about 17 progressor patients.

The source of this sequence is a woman under 30 with Graves disease. Donor details come from another sample of the same person, matched by shared clones. Sequencing was performed on peripheral blood mononuclear cells (PBMCs), taken at new diagnosis, from a patient treated with antithyroid drugs. In this chain, TRBV29-1 is recombined with TRBJ1-1, with no confident D gene call. The CDR3 reads CSTPKNAGEAFF. The sequenced DNA is TGCAGCACCCCGAAGAACGCGGGGGAAGCTTTCTTT.